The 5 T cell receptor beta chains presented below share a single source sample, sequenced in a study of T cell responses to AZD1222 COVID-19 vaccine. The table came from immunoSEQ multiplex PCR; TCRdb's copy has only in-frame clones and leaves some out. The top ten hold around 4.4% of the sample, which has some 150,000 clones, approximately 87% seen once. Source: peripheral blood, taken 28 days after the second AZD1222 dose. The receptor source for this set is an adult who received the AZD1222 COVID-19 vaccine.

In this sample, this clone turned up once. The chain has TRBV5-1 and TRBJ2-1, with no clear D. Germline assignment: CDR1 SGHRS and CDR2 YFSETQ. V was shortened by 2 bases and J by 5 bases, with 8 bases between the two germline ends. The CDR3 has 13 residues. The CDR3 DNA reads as TGCGCCAGCAGCTTCGGACGGGACAATGAGCAGTTCTTC. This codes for CASSFGRDNEQFF.

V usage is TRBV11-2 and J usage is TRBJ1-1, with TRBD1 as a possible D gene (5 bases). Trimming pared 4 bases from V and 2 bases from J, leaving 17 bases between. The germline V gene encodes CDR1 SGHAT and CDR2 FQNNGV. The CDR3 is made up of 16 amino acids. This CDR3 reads CASSSPRAIHNTEAFF. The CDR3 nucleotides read TGTGCCAGCAGCTCCCCCAGGGCCATACACAACACTGAAGCTTTCTTT.

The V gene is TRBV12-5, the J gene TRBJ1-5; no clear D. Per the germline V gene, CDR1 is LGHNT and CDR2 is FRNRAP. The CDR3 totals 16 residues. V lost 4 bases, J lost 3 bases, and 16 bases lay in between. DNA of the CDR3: TGTGCTAGTGGTTCGGAAGTGGGAACGTACAATCAGCCCCAGCATTTT. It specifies CASGSEVGTYNQPQHF.

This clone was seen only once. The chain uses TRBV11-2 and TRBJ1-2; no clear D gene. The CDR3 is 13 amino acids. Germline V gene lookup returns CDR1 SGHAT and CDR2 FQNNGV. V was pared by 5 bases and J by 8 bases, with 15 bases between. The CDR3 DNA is TGTGCCAGCAGCGACTGGATCTATGGAGGCTACACCTTC. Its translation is CASSDWIYGGYTF.

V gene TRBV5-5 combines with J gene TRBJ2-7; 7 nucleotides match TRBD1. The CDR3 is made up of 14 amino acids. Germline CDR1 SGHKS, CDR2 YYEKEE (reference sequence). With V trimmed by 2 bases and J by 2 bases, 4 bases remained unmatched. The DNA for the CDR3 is TGTGCCAGCAGCTTACGACAGGGTACCTACGAGCAGTACTTC. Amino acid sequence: CASSLRQGTYEQYF.